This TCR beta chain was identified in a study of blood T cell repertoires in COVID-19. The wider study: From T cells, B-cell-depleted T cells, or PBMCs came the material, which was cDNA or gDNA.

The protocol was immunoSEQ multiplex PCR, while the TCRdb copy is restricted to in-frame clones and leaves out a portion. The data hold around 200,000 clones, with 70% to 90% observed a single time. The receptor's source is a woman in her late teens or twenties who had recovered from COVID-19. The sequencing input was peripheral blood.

In DNA, the CDR3 is TGTGCCAGCAGCCTCAGCGACCGTGGAAACACCATATATTTT. It yields the protein CASSLSDRGNTIYF. V is TRBV3-1 (or the pseudogene TRBV3-2) and J is TRBJ1-3; unclear D gene. The CDR3 loop spans 14 amino acids. CDR1 LGHDT and CDR2 YNNKEL come from the germline V gene (reference sequence). V lost 4 bases to trimming and J lost 3 bases, with 10 bases between them.